Below are 21 T cell receptor beta chains sequenced from a single sample in a study of T cell changes during pregnancy in multiple sclerosis. Sequencing used immunoSEQ multiplex PCR; TCRdb keeps in-frame clones, though not all of them. The repertoire has roughly 35,000 clones, about 90% of them found once; the top ten carry over 0.45%. Sequencing was performed on CD4+ T cells from peripheral blood mononuclear cells, taken after pregnancy. The receptors stem from a female donor with multiple sclerosis, enrolled in a pregnancy study.

The chain's CDR3 is CASSVGSLGAASTDTQYF. The CDR3 bases are TGTGCCAGCAGCGTAGGATCCTTGGGAGCGGCTAGCACAGATACGCAGTATTTT. J is TRBJ2-3 and V is TRBV9, with D possibly TRBD2 on 5 matching bases. The V end lost 0 bases, the J end lost 0 bases, and 17 bases lay between the germline ends. This CDR3 is 18 amino acids long. CDR1 is SGDLS, CDR2 YYNGEE, per germline.

This clone has just one count. The chain carries TRBV6-5 and TRBJ1-2, with 7 bases aligning to TRBD1. The CDR3 sequence is 14 residues long. Trimming removed 6 bases from V and 3 bases from J; junction bases left unmatched: 7. CDR1 MNHEY and CDR2 SVGAGI come from the germline V gene. CDR3 coding DNA: TGTGCCAGCAGGCGACAGGGCGGGCACTATGGCTACACCTTC. Its protein product is CASRRQGGHYGYTF.

The V and J genes are TRBV5-4 and TRBJ2-7, with D unresolved. The V gene's germline CDR1 is SGHNT and CDR2 YYREEE (reference sequence). This CDR3 region has 13 residues. The ends were cut back, 1 base at V and 6 bases at J, with 11 bases in the middle. The CDR3, as DNA: TGTGCCAGCAGCTTGATCGGATCGGGCGAGCAGTACTTC. This sequence encodes CASSLIGSGEQYF.

J is TRBJ2-7 and V is TRBV6-6, with D possibly being TRBD1 (5 bases). The CDR3 covers 13 residues. Germline CDR1 is MNHNY and CDR2 is SVGAGI (reference sequence). Trimming pared 2 bases from V and 0 bases from J, leaving 5 bases between. The CDR3 DNA reads as TGTGCCAGCAGTTACGGGGCCTCCTACGAGCAGTACTTC. Translated, it gives CASSYGASYEQYF.

The chain carries TRBV7-2 and TRBJ2-1; 7 positions match TRBD1. This CDR3 comprises 15 residues. Germline-derived CDR1 and CDR2 are SGHTA and FQGNSA. The V and J ends lost 0 bases and 3 bases, in that order; junction bases with no gene match: 2. The CDR3: CASSLAGTDYNEQFF. The DNA of the CDR3 is TGTGCCAGCAGCTTAGCTGGGACAGACTACAATGAGCAGTTCTTC.

J is TRBJ1-1 and V is TRBV5-6; no clear D. Germline V gene lookup returns CDR1 SGHDT and CDR2 YYEEEE. The CDR3 is 15 residues long. Deletions cut 0 bases from V and 4 bases from J, with 13 bases between. CDR3 nucleotides: TGTGCCAGCAGCTTGGCGAGGTTGCGCGGCACTGAAGCTTTCTTT. Translation gives CASSLARLRGTEAFF.

The chain carries TRBV9 and TRBJ1-3, with D tentatively TRBD1 (5 bases). Trimming left V 2 bases short and J 1 base short, with 7 bases between. This CDR3 contains 14 residues. Germline V CDR1 and CDR2: SGDLS, YYNGEE. Written as DNA, the CDR3 is TGTGCCAGCAGCGTTGGGGCATCTGGAAACACCATATATTTT. Translation gives CASSVGASGNTIYF.

The chain combines TRBV11-2 with TRBJ2-2; D gene ambiguous. The CDR3 length is 14 residues. Germline V CDR1 and CDR2: SGHAT, FQNNGV. Trimming took off 1 base at V and 7 bases at J, with 10 bases between the two ends. The CDR3 reads CASSLGLEYGELFF. In DNA form, the CDR3 reads TGTGCCAGCAGCTTAGGACTGGAGTACGGGGAGCTGTTTTTT.

This clone showed up just a few times. The chain joins TRBV10-3 to TRBJ2-1; 11 bases fit TRBD2. The length of the CDR3 is 15 residues. The germline gives CDR1 ENHRY, CDR2 SYGVKD. V shed 0 bases and J 6 bases; nucleotides not matched to a gene: 1. The CDR3 DNA is TGTGCCATCAGTGAGTCGACTAGCGGGGCCAATGAGCAGTTCTTC. The encoded protein is CAISESTSGANEQFF.

The chain combines TRBV18 with TRBJ2-2; 9 nucleotides line up with TRBD1. The CDR3 totals 14 residues. Germline loops: CDR1 KGHSH, CDR2 LQKENI. Losses at the gene ends were 2 bases for V and 7 bases for J; bases not matched to a gene: 2. The CDR3 reads CASSPLDRGGELFF. The DNA for the CDR3 is TGTGCCAGCTCACCATTGGACAGGGGCGGGGAGCTGTTTTTT.

CDR3 loop: CAGRDSGGAQETQYF. The CDR3 DNA follows: TGTGCCGGCCGAGATAGCGGAGGAGCTCAAGAGACCCAGTACTTC. This rearrangement joins TRBV19 to TRBJ2-5, with D possibly matching TRBD2 (6 bases). With 11 bases removed from V and 2 bases from J, the gap between germline ends came to 21 bases. Germline CDR1 is LNHDA and CDR2 is SQIVND (reference sequence). The CDR3 totals 15 residues.

The sample holds a few counts of this clone. The rearrangement joins TRBV7-9 to TRBJ1-6; 11 bases fit TRBD1. CDR1 SEHNR and CDR2 FQNEAQ come from the germline V gene (reference sequence). J gave up 8 bases and V 5 bases, and 8 bases lay outside the gene matches. CDR3 length: 16 residues. The CDR3 nucleotides are TGTGCCAGCAGCGCCCGGGACAGGGGGACCCATTCACCCCTCCACTTT. Amino acid sequence: CASSARDRGTHSPLHF.

The chain recombines TRBV28 with TRBJ2-3, with 8 bases that match TRBD1. The CDR3 is 18 residues long. Germline CDR1 is MDHEN and CDR2 is SYDVKM. V dropped 3 bases and J dropped 2; count of bases not matched to a gene: 13. The DNA for the CDR3 is TGTGCCAGCAGTTTTCCCCGCCTCGGACAGGGCAACACAGATACGCAGTATTTT. Translation: CASSFPRLGQGNTDTQYF.

The chain recombines TRBV7-9 with TRBJ1-1; possibly TRBD1 for D (5 bases). The CDR3 contains 15 residues. Germline CDR1 is SEHNR and CDR2 is FQNEAQ (reference sequence). The V gene lost 2 bases and the J gene lost 4 bases, with 14 bases spanning the gap. Here the CDR3 DNA reads TGTGCCAGCAGCTTAAATCGGGGGGGGAGCACTGAAGCTTTCTTT. This translates into CASSLNRGGSTEAFF.

The rearrangement uses TRBV28 and TRBJ1-2, with TRBD1 identical over 7 bases. This CDR3 is 14 amino acids long. The germline V gene encodes CDR1 MDHEN and CDR2 SYDVKM. The trim removed 8 bases at V and 5 bases at J, leaving 11 bases unmatched. CDR3 in amino acids: CASQGKTGNYGYTF. The CDR3, as DNA: TGTGCCAGCCAAGGAAAGACAGGGAATTATGGCTACACCTTC.

This chain links TRBV7-9 with TRBJ2-3; D unclear. Germline assignment: CDR1 SEHNR and CDR2 FQNEAQ (reference sequence). The CDR3 runs to 12 residues. Trimming left V 5 bases short and J 3 bases short, with 6 bases between. CDR3 residues: CASSLLTDTQYF. For the CDR3, the DNA is TGTGCCAGCAGCCTACTAACAGATACGCAGTATTTT.

The chain has TRBV7-2 and TRBJ2-7, with 9 positions matching TRBD1. Germline-derived CDR1 and CDR2 are SGHTA and FQGNSA. The CDR3 extends over 15 amino acids. Trimming removed 5 bases from V and 2 bases from J; junction bases left unmatched: 7. For the CDR3, the DNA is TGTGCCAGCAGCAAATTCGGGACAGGGACCTACGAGCAGTACTTC. This gives the protein CASSKFGTGTYEQYF.

V usage is TRBV29-1 and J usage is TRBJ2-1; a possible D gene is TRBD1 (5 bases). V was trimmed by 4 bases and J by 4 bases, leaving 5 bases between them. The CDR3 contains 11 residues. Germline-derived CDR1 and CDR2 are SQVTM and ANQGSEA. The DNA for the CDR3 is TGCAGCGTTGCAGGGTACAATGAGCAGTTCTTC. Its translation is CSVAGYNEQFF.

The chain has TRBV5-4 and TRBJ2-7; D possibly corresponds to TRBD2 (5 bases). The V gene's germline CDR1 is SGHNT and CDR2 YYREEE (reference sequence). Trimming took off 0 bases at V and 1 base at J, with 5 bases between the two ends. The CDR3 is 13 amino acids. The CDR3 loop is CASSLAGSYEQYF. In DNA, the CDR3 is TGTGCCAGCAGCTTGGCGGGGTCCTACGAGCAGTACTTC.

The chain employs TRBV5-1 and TRBJ1-4; the match to TRBD1 covers 8 bases. V was pared by 4 bases and J by 5 bases, with 7 bases of the junction left unmatched. The CDR3 has 15 amino acids. Germline V gives CDR1 SGHRS, CDR2 YFSETQ. This CDR3 reads CASSMTGAINEKLFF. DNA of the CDR3: TGCGCCAGCAGCATGACAGGGGCCATCAATGAAAAACTGTTTTTT. Combining the CDR3 with reference TRBV5-1 and TRBJ1-4 gives the whole variable domain KAGVTQTPRYLIKTRGQQVTLSCSPISGHRSVSWYQQTPGQGLQFLFEYFSETQRNKGNFPGRFSGRQFSNSRSEMNVSTLELGDSALYLCASSMTGAINEKLFFGSGTQLSVL.

CDR3 sequence: CASSFSETQYF. CDR3 DNA sequence: TGTGCCAGCAGCTTCTCTGAGACCCAGTACTTC. This chain links TRBV7-2 with TRBJ2-5; D ambiguous. Trimming shortened V by 3 bases and J by 5 bases, and 4 bases separated the two germline ends. This CDR3 has 11 residues. Germline CDR1 is SGHTA and CDR2 is FQGNSA.